The 30 T cell receptor beta chains reported below all come from one sample, sequenced in a study of blood T cell repertoires in COVID-19. Measured with immunoSEQ multiplex PCR; TCRdb has only the in-frame clones, and not every one. The table lists some 250,000 clones, about 80% of them singletons. Material for sequencing was peripheral blood. The receptors originated from an elderly woman with acute or convalescent COVID-19.

The chain has TRBV18 and TRBJ2-3, with a weak D call TRBD1 (6 bases). Per the germline V gene, CDR1 is KGHSH and CDR2 is LQKENI. The CDR3 has 14 residues. The V gene lost 2 bases and the J gene lost 6 bases, with 12 bases spanning the gap. The CDR3 sequence: CASSPGQSRDTQYF. CDR3 in DNA: TGTGCCAGCTCACCAGGACAGTCTAGGGATACGCAGTATTTT.

The chain has TRBV28 and TRBJ2-5; 8 nucleotides agree with TRBD2. The CDR3 runs to 15 residues. V gave up 7 bases and J gave up 2 bases; unmatched junction bases: 9. The germline V gene has CDR1 MDHEN and CDR2 SYDVKM. CDR3 sequence (DNA): TGTGCCAGCAAGCCGGGGGGGGGCTGGCAAGAGACCCAGTACTTC. This codes for CASKPGGGWQETQYF.

In DNA form, the CDR3 reads TGTGCCAGCAGTGAAGAAAGCGGGGGGGCAGCGGTCGGCCGTACGCAGTATTTT. This gives the protein CASSEESGGAAVGRTQYF. This chain joins TRBV2 and TRBJ2-3; TRBD2 matches at 10 bases. Germline V gene sequence: CDR1 SNHLY, CDR2 FYNNEI. This CDR3 comprises 18 residues. V was clipped by 1 base and J by 8 bases; unmatched bases: 15.

V and J are TRBV30 and TRBJ2-7, with D possibly matching TRBD2 (6 bases). Trimming left V 4 bases short and J 6 bases short, with 19 bases between. The CDR3 consists of 14 residues. Germline V gives CDR1 GTSNPN, CDR2 SVGIG (reference sequence). The chain's CDR3 is CAWTPGVKASEQYF. The CDR3 coding sequence is TGTGCCTGGACCCCGGGGGTAAAGGCTTCCGAGCAGTACTTC.

The V call is TRBV28, the J call TRBJ2-7; 7 bases are shared with TRBD1. This CDR3 is built from 16 residues. Germline assignment: CDR1 MDHEN and CDR2 SYDVKM. V shed 6 bases and J 1 base; nucleotides not matched to a gene: 12. Here the CDR3 reads CASRTADDRESYEQYF. The CDR3 coding sequence is TGTGCCAGCAGAACTGCGGACGACAGGGAATCCTACGAGCAGTACTTC.

The genes are TRBV3-1 (or the pseudogene TRBV3-2) and TRBJ2-7; D is possibly TRBD2 (5 bases). Germline CDR1 LGHDT, CDR2 YNNKEL (reference sequence). Deletions cut 4 bases from V and 3 bases from J, with 13 bases between. There are 14 residues in the CDR3. CDR3 nucleotide sequence: TGTGCCAGCAGCCGCGGGCCCGGGATCTACGAGCAGTACTTC. Residues: CASSRGPGIYEQYF.

The rearrangement uses TRBV15 and TRBJ1-5, with D possibly being TRBD1 (5 bases). The V gene lost 0 bases and the J gene lost 5 bases, with 14 bases spanning the gap. The length of the CDR3 is 16 residues. Germline CDR1 reads LNHNV; CDR2 reads YYDKDF (reference sequence). In DNA form, the CDR3 reads TGTGCCACCAGCAGAGAGGGGGGGAGCCGCCATCAGCCCCAGCATTTT. This translates into CATSREGGSRHQPQHF.

This clone appeared a single time. The chain employs TRBV28 and TRBJ2-7, with TRBD1 matching over 9 bases. The J segment lost 4 bases and the V segment lost 6 bases, leaving 7 bases of the junction unmatched. The germline CDR1 and CDR2 sequences are MDHEN and SYDVKM. There are 14 residues in the CDR3. The CDR3 coding sequence is TGTGCCAGCAGAGAACAGGGGGCGACGTACGAGCAGTACTTC. Translated: CASREQGATYEQYF.

Only a few counts were recorded for this clone. The gene calls are TRBV27 and TRBJ2-7; D might be TRBD2 (5 bases). The V gene's germline CDR1 is MNHEY and CDR2 SMNVEV (reference sequence). The ends were cut back, 4 bases at V and 1 base at J, with 11 bases in the middle. There are 14 residues in the CDR3. The chain's CDR3 is CASSSSGFSYEQYF. Here the CDR3 DNA reads TGTGCCAGCAGTTCGAGCGGATTTTCCTACGAGCAGTACTTC.

This clone has a single count. This chain links TRBV3-1 (or the pseudogene TRBV3-2) with TRBJ2-3; TRBD2 is a possible D gene (6 bases). V lost 0 bases to trimming and J lost 8 bases, with 15 bases between them. The CDR3 extends over 15 amino acids. Germline lookup yields CDR1 LGHDT and CDR2 YNNKEL (reference sequence). The CDR3 loop is CASSQDLEGRGTQYF. In nucleotides, the CDR3 is TGTGCCAGCAGCCAAGATCTGGAGGGGAGAGGTACGCAGTATTTT.

The chain is built from TRBV18 and TRBJ2-1, with 14 positions matching TRBD2. The CDR3 spans 16 residues. The germline gives CDR1 KGHSH, CDR2 LQKENI. The V gene end was trimmed by 5 bases and the J gene end by 7 bases; junction bases not matched to a gene: 7. This chain's CDR3 is CASSSGLAGGGNEQFF. The CDR3 DNA sequence: TGTGCCAGCTCATCCGGACTAGCGGGGGGCGGAAATGAGCAGTTCTTC.

This chain connects TRBV9 to TRBJ2-2; D gene ambiguous. The germline V and J ends were trimmed by 0 bases and 2 bases, with 8 bases remaining between them. Germline assignment: CDR1 SGDLS and CDR2 YYNGEE. The CDR3 is 15 residues long. For the CDR3, the DNA is TGTGCCAGCAGCGTAGCTCTAGGAAACACCGGGGAGCTGTTTTTT. It yields the protein CASSVALGNTGELFF.

The chain uses TRBV19 and TRBJ1-3; D is possibly TRBD1 (6 bases). This CDR3 spans 15 amino acids. From germline, CDR1 is LNHDA and CDR2 SQIVND (reference sequence). V lost 4 bases and J lost 5, with 15 bases in between. CDR3 coding DNA: TGTGCCAGTAGTACCATCGACAGGAGCAGAAACACCATATATTTT. Translation gives CASSTIDRSRNTIYF.

In its sample, this clone was seen a few times. The CDR3 loop is CASSGPPHQGRPEAFF. The CDR3, as DNA: TGTGCCAGCAGTGGACCTCCCCATCAGGGGCGGCCTGAAGCTTTCTTT. V gene TRBV6-1 combines with J gene TRBJ1-1, with D possibly being TRBD1 (6 bases). Trimming cost V 4 bases and J 6 bases, with 21 bases left between them. CDR1 is MNHNS and CDR2 is SASEGT in the germline V gene. The CDR3 length is 16 residues.

This clone has a single count. At one end, the junction sequence differs from germline, possibly due to a read error. V and J are TRBV2 and TRBJ2-1, with TRBD2 as a possible D gene (6 bases). The CDR3 runs 14 residues. The germline CDR1 and CDR2 sequences are SNHLY and FYNNEI. The CDR3 DNA follows: TGTGCCAGCAGTACGCTAGCGCTAGACAATGAACAGTTCTTC. Protein: CASSTLALDNEQFF.

In its sample, this clone was seen a few times. The chain employs TRBV6-1 and TRBJ1-1, with D possibly being TRBD1 (5 bases). Germline CDR1 MNHNS, CDR2 SASEGT. Trimming took off 4 bases at V and 0 bases at J, with 15 bases between the two ends. This CDR3 is 16 amino acids long. The CDR3 nucleotides are TGTGCCAGCAGTGGCAGGGCCTATTCCATGAACACTGAAGCTTTCTTT. This translates into CASSGRAYSMNTEAFF.

V gene TRBV23-1 combines with J gene TRBJ1-2, with 9 bases identical to TRBD1. TRBV23-1 counts as an open reading frame of uncertain function. The CDR3 extends over 15 amino acids. V dropped 2 bases and J dropped 6; count of bases not matched to a gene: 7. The CDR3 loop is CASSQAGQGLDGYTF. The CDR3 region has the DNA TGCGCCAGCAGTCAAGCGGGACAGGGTTTGGATGGCTACACCTTC.

On this clone itself: One junction end disagrees with the germline gene, perhaps due to a read error. This chain connects TRBV7-7 to TRBJ2-2; 11 bases line up with TRBD1. This CDR3 is 15 amino acids long. CDR1 SSHAT and CDR2 FNYEAQ come from the germline V gene (reference sequence). Here the CDR3 reads CASSAGTGGAGELFF. CDR3 nucleotides: TGTGCTAGCAGCGCCGGGACAGGGGGGGCCGGGGAGCTGTTTTTT.

The CDR3 region is CAWSQNPRGGNQPQHF. For the CDR3, the DNA is TGTGCCTGGAGTCAGAACCCCAGGGGTGGCAATCAGCCCCAGCATTTT. The chain links TRBV30 to TRBJ1-5; D may be TRBD1 (6 bases). Trimming took 2 bases from V and 2 from J, leaving 16 bases between them. CDR3 length: 16 amino acids. Germline-derived CDR1 and CDR2 are GTSNPN and SVGIG (reference sequence).

The J gene is TRBJ2-3, the V gene TRBV5-1; 11 bases agree with TRBD2. The CDR3 sequence is 18 residues long. CDR1 is SGHRS, CDR2 YFSETQ, per germline. Trimming took 0 bases from V and 0 from J; bases not matched to a gene: 6. Here the CDR3 DNA reads TGCGCCAGCAGCTTGGGTACTAGCGGGGGATATAGCACAGATACGCAGTATTTT. This gives the protein CASSLGTSGGYSTDTQYF. Combining the CDR3 with reference TRBV5-1 and TRBJ2-3 gives the whole variable domain KAGVTQTPRYLIKTRGQQVTLSCSPISGHRSVSWYQQTPGQGLQFLFEYFSETQRNKGNFPGRFSGRQFSNSRSEMNVSTLELGDSALYLCASSLGTSGGYSTDTQYFGPGTRLTVL.

The chain links TRBV20-1 to TRBJ2-5; unclear D gene. Germline V lookup: CDR1 DFQATT, CDR2 SNEGSKA (reference sequence). With 2 bases removed from V and 3 bases from J, the gap between germline ends came to 4 bases. The CDR3 extends over 11 amino acids. In DNA, the CDR3 is TGCAGTGCTAGATCCGAAGAGACCCAGTACTTC. Its translation: CSARSEETQYF.

This clone has a single count. V gene TRBV6-5 combines with J gene TRBJ1-5, with 7 positions matching TRBD1. This CDR3 spans 16 amino acids. V shed 2 bases, J shed 4 bases, and the junction held 8 bases outside the gene matches. Germline V lookup: CDR1 MNHEY, CDR2 SVGAGI. CDR3 amino acids: CASSYDRAFDNQPQHF. The CDR3 DNA is TGTGCCAGCAGTTACGACAGGGCCTTTGATAATCAGCCCCAGCATTTT.

The chain carries TRBV2 and TRBJ1-2, with a tentative D call TRBD1 (5 bases). There are 15 residues in the CDR3. Germline loops: CDR1 SNHLY, CDR2 FYNNEI. Between the trimmed V and J ends, which lost 2 bases and 1 base, there was a span of 11 bases. This CDR3 reads CASSERAGNNYGYTF. CDR3 sequence (DNA): TGTGCCAGCAGTGAACGGGCAGGGAATAACTATGGCTACACCTTC.

This rearrangement joins TRBV16 to TRBJ2-1; TRBD2 agrees at 7 bases. The trim removed 4 bases at V and 5 bases at J, leaving 11 bases unmatched. Germline assignment: CDR1 KGHSY and CDR2 FQNENV. The CDR3 has 16 residues. The CDR3 is CASSRGGVQPNNEQFF. The CDR3 DNA reads TGTGCCAGCAGCCGGGGGGGGGTACAGCCCAACAATGAGCAGTTCTTC.

The chain recombines TRBV7-9 with TRBJ1-3, with D perhaps matching TRBD1 (5 bases). Per the germline V gene, CDR1 is SEHNR and CDR2 is FQNEAQ (reference sequence). The CDR3 has 15 amino acids. The germline V and J ends were trimmed by 8 bases and 0 bases, with 14 bases remaining between them. The CDR3 protein is CASDRGGISGNTIYF. In DNA, the CDR3 is TGTGCCAGCGATCGGGGCGGGATCTCTGGAAACACCATATATTTT.

The chain uses TRBV4-1 and TRBJ2-3; 7 bases agree with TRBD2. The V and J ends lost 0 bases and 5 bases, in that order; junction bases with no gene match: 5. The germline V gene encodes CDR1 MGHRA and CDR2 YSYEKL. This CDR3 region has 15 residues. CDR3: CASSQELAVIDTQYF. The DNA for the CDR3 is TGCGCCAGCAGCCAAGAGCTAGCGGTGATAGATACGCAGTATTTT.

The sample holds one count of this clone. The gene calls are TRBV7-2 and TRBJ2-2, with D perhaps TRBD2 (5 bases). The length of the CDR3 is 15 residues. Trimming took off 2 bases at V and 4 bases at J, with 11 bases between the two ends. The germline gives CDR1 SGHTA, CDR2 FQGNSA. The DNA for the CDR3 is TGTGCCAGCAGCTTATACCAGGCGGGCACCGGGGAGCTGTTTTTT. Amino acid sequence: CASSLYQAGTGELFF.

The chain links TRBV18 to TRBJ1-1; 7 bases align to TRBD1. CDR1 KGHSH and CDR2 LQKENI come from the germline V gene. This CDR3 is built from 16 residues. The junction had 10 bases not matched to a gene; V was cut back by 2 bases and J by 4 bases. The CDR3 region has the DNA TGTGCCAGCTCACCAGAGACAGGGCGGCCGGCCACTGAAGCTTTCTTT. It specifies CASSPETGRPATEAFF.

The rearrangement uses TRBV7-9 and TRBJ1-5; weak D call: TRBD1 (6 bases). This CDR3 spans 15 amino acids. Looked up from germline, CDR1 is SEHNR and CDR2 is FQNEAQ (reference sequence). Trimming cost V 0 bases and J 3 bases, with 9 bases left between them. The CDR3 is CASSLAGGPNQPQHF. In DNA, the CDR3 is TGTGCCAGCAGCTTAGCAGGGGGTCCCAATCAGCCCCAGCATTTT.

The chain recombines TRBV27 with TRBJ2-3, with 13 positions matching TRBD2. The ends lost 6 bases at V and 1 base at J; junction bases unmatched: 10. Germline assignment: CDR1 MNHEY and CDR2 SMNVEV (reference sequence). The CDR3 runs 18 residues. The CDR3 is CASSRRRTSGGRTDTQYF. CDR3 coding DNA: TGTGCCAGCAGCCGCCGTAGGACTAGCGGGGGACGCACAGATACGCAGTATTTT.